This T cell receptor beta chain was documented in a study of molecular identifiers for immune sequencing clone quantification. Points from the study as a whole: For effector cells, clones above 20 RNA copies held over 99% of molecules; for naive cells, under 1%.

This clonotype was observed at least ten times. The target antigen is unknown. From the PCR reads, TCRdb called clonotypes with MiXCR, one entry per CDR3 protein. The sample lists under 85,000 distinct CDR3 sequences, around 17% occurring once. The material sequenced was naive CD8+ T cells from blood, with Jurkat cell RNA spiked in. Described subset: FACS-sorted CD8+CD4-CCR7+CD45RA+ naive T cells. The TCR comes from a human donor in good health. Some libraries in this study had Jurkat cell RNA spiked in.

CDR3 nucleotide sequence: TGTGCCAGCAGTTTTGAGCTAGCGGGATTCGTGGAGACCCAGTACTTC. Amino acid sequence: CASSFELAGFVETQYF. This rearrangement joins TRBV28 to TRBJ2-5; 9 bases agree with TRBD2. This CDR3 is built from 16 residues. V dropped 3 bases and J dropped 5; count of bases not matched to a gene: 10. Germline loops: CDR1 MDHEN, CDR2 SYDVKM.